These 18 T cell receptor beta chains share one sample of origin, sequenced in a study of regulatory T cells in long-lasting Graves disease. This sample's time point: persistent/refractory GD, antithyroid drugs over 5 years with positive TRAb. PBMC RNA served as the TCR library source. Arm-PCR of CDR3 regions and iRepertoire HTBI primers were the basis on which TCR beta libraries were built. TCRdb reprocessed the multiplex PCR reads via MiXCR and lists one record per CDR3 protein. Counted here are roughly 300,000 distinct CDR3 sequences, roughly a fifth occurring once; the ten biggest clones make up around 30%. The source material was peripheral blood mononuclear cells (PBMCs), sampled when the disease was refractory, from a patient treated with antithyroid drugs. The receptor source for this set is a female donor with Graves disease.

This clonotype was counted ten times or more. The chain couples TRBV11-3 to TRBJ1-2; D might be TRBD1 (5 bases). The germline V gene encodes CDR1 SGHNT and CDR2 YENEEA. The CDR3 extends over 12 amino acids. V was shortened by 3 bases and J by 8 bases, with 10 bases between the two germline ends. In DNA, the CDR3 is TGTGCCAGCAGCTTGGGGGAACTCGGCTACACCTTC. It encodes CASSLGELGYTF.

This sequence joins TRBV10-3 and TRBJ2-2; 8 nucleotides agree with TRBD1. The CDR3 sequence is 14 residues long. In germline, CDR1 is ENHRY, CDR2 SYGVKD. The J segment lost 2 bases and the V segment lost 6 bases, leaving 2 bases of the junction unmatched. This CDR3 reads CAIRPGGNTGELFF. The CDR3, as DNA: TGTGCCATCAGGCCAGGGGGCAACACCGGGGAGCTGTTTTTT.

This clonotype was seen only a few times. In DNA form, the CDR3 reads TGCAGTGCTAGGGAAGGGGGCCTCTACAATGAGCAGTTCTTC. It specifies CSAREGGLYNEQFF. This chain links TRBV20-1 with TRBJ2-1; 7 bases map to TRBD1. The CDR3 has 14 amino acids. Germline V gene data show CDR1 as DFQATT and CDR2 as SNEGSKA (reference sequence). The trim removed 3 bases at V and 3 bases at J, leaving 5 bases unmatched.

This clonotype was picked up many times. The genes are TRBV12-3 or TRBV12-4 and TRBJ1-1; D is unclear. V was trimmed by 3 bases and J by 1 base, leaving 9 bases between them. This CDR3 contains 14 residues. The CDR3 nucleotides are TGTGCCAGCAGTTTCTCCGTGACGAACACTGAAGCTTTCTTT. Its translation: CASSFSVTNTEAFF.

In this sample, this clonotype turned up many times. V is TRBV18 and J is TRBJ1-1; D remains unclear. Trimming shortened V by 2 bases and J by 0 bases, and 7 bases separated the two germline ends. This CDR3 contains 14 residues. CDR1 is KGHSH, CDR2 LQKENI, per germline. This chain's CDR3 is CASSPTTVNTEAFF. CDR3 nucleotide sequence: TGTGCCAGCTCACCAACGACGGTGAACACTGAAGCTTTCTTT.

The chain couples TRBV5-4 to TRBJ2-7; 10 positions match TRBD1. CDR1 and CDR2 from the germline V gene are SGHNT and YYREEE (reference sequence). This CDR3 spans 15 amino acids. The V gene end was trimmed by 4 bases and the J gene end by 7 bases; junction bases not matched to a gene: 11. CDR3 sequence (DNA): TGTGCCAGCAGCGAGACAGGGGGCGCGCTGGGAGAGCAGTACTTC. This encodes CASSETGGALGEQYF.

Details on this clonotype: The junction shows a germline mismatch at one end, possibly a read error. The gene calls are TRBV20-1 and TRBJ2-4, with no clear D. This CDR3 contains 10 residues. CDR1 DFQATT and CDR2 SNEGSKA come from the germline V gene (reference sequence). The CDR3: CSARSGPWHF. In DNA form, the CDR3 reads TGCAGTGCTAGGTCCGGCCCCTGGCACTTC.

This sequence joins TRBV4-1 and TRBJ1-4; D ambiguous. V shed 3 bases and J shed 4 bases, with 15 bases lying between them. The V gene's germline CDR1 is MGHRA and CDR2 YSYEKL. The CDR3 has 16 amino acids. CDR3 loop: CASSHVLGRFNEKLFF. The CDR3 nucleotides are TGCGCCAGCAGCCATGTGTTGGGGAGGTTTAATGAAAAACTGTTTTTT.

Comment on this clonotype: A read error is possible here, since a much larger clone lies one base away. V is TRBV20-1 and J is TRBJ1-1; possibly TRBD1 for D (6 bases). The length of the CDR3 is 15 residues. Trimming took 8 bases from V and 4 from J, leaving 23 bases between them. The germline V gene has CDR1 DFQATT and CDR2 SNEGSKA (reference sequence). The CDR3 loop is CSSNPFRGMSTEAFF. The CDR3 nucleotides read TGCAGTTCCAACCCCTTTAGGGGGATGAGCACTGAAGCTTTCTTT.

This chain connects TRBV7-9 to TRBJ2-7; 10 nucleotides match TRBD2. V was clipped by 7 bases and J by 0 bases; unmatched bases: 15. The germline V gene encodes CDR1 SEHNR and CDR2 FQNEAQ (reference sequence). There are 18 residues in the CDR3. CDR3 nucleotide sequence: TGTGCCAGCATGAGTAAGAAGCTAGCGGGAGAGAGCTCCTACGAGCAGTACTTC. Translating gives CASMSKKLAGESSYEQYF. Full variable domain (rest looked up from reference TRBV7-9 and TRBJ2-7): DTGVSQNPRHKITKRGQNVTFRCDPISEHNRLYWYRQTLGQGPEFLTYFQNEAQLEKSRLLSDRFSAERPKGSFSTLEIQRTEQGDSAMYLCASMSKKLAGESSYEQYFGPGTRLTVT.

The sample holds many counts of this clonotype. In DNA form, the CDR3 reads TGTGCCAGCAGTTCCGGACAGGTACGACAGCCCCAGCATTTT. It translates to CASSSGQVRQPQHF. The chain uses TRBV12-3 or TRBV12-4 and TRBJ1-5, with 7 bases aligning to TRBD1. This CDR3 spans 14 amino acids. V lost 4 bases, J lost 7 bases, and 7 bases stayed unmatched.

In its sample, this clonotype was seen a few times. The J gene is TRBJ1-2, the V gene TRBV19, with TRBD1 matching over 8 bases. CDR3 size: 14 residues. The junction had 7 bases not matched to a gene; V was cut back by 7 bases and J by 3 bases. Looked up from germline, CDR1 is LNHDA and CDR2 is SQIVND (reference sequence). In DNA form, the CDR3 reads TGTGCCAGTAATCCGACAGGGGTGCACTATGGCTACACCTTC. Translated: CASNPTGVHYGYTF. Complete variable domain (other parts from reference TRBV19 and TRBJ1-2): DGGITQSPKYLFRKEGQNVTLSCEQNLNHDAMYWYRQDPGQGLRLIYYSQIVNDFQKGDIAEGYSVSREKKESFPLTVTSAQKNPTAFYLCASNPTGVHYGYTFGSGTRLTVV.

DNA for the CDR3: TGTGCCAGCAGCCAACGCGGGGAGTACGAGCAGTACTTC. This sequence encodes CASSQRGEYEQYF. The V gene is TRBV3-1, the J gene TRBJ2-7, with TRBD2 as a possible D gene (6 bases). The V gene lost 2 bases and the J gene lost 4 bases, with 9 bases spanning the gap. The CDR3 consists of 13 residues. CDR1 and CDR2 from the germline V gene are LGHDT and YNNKEL (reference sequence).

This clonotype has only a few counts. This sequence joins TRBV12-3 or TRBV12-4 and TRBJ1-1, with D maybe TRBD1 (5 bases). The CDR3 has 15 amino acids. Trimming shortened V by 5 bases and J by 6 bases, and 19 bases separated the two germline ends. CDR3: CASSISGTRYAEAFF. The CDR3 nucleotides read TGTGCCAGCAGTATCTCAGGGACCAGGTACGCTGAAGCTTTCTTT.

There are many counts of this clonotype. The rearrangement links TRBV6-5 to TRBJ1-1; 9 positions match TRBD1. Trimming at V came to 3 bases and at J to 4 bases, leaving 9 bases not matched to a gene. Germline V gene data show CDR1 as MNHEY and CDR2 as SVGAGI. The CDR3 has 16 residues. CDR3: CASSYTGGLLGTEAFF. CDR3 bases: TGTGCCAGCAGTTATACAGGGGGCTTGTTGGGCACTGAAGCTTTCTTT.

This clonotype was counted ten times or more. This chain links TRBV7-8 with TRBJ1-5, with a tentative D call TRBD1 (6 bases). CDR3 length: 15 residues. Trimming took 3 bases from V and 1 from J, leaving 10 bases between them. CDR1 SGHVS and CDR2 FQNEAQ come from the germline V gene. CDR3 in DNA: TGTGCCAGCAGCTTTACCAGGGGAAGCAATCAGCCCCAGCATTTT. Translated, it gives CASSFTRGSNQPQHF.

V and J are TRBV19 and TRBJ1-1; TRBD1 matches at 8 bases. J lost 2 bases, V lost 3 bases, and 5 bases had no gene match. Germline lookup yields CDR1 LNHDA and CDR2 SQIVND (reference sequence). The CDR3 totals 15 residues. CDR3 nucleotide sequence: TGTGCCAGTAGTATCTGGACAGGGCTAAACACTGAAGCTTTCTTT. Translated: CASSIWTGLNTEAFF.

This clonotype was recorded at least ten times. This rearrangement joins TRBV5-1 to TRBJ2-7, with TRBD2 matching over 7 bases. The CDR3 covers 15 residues. V shed 4 bases and J 0 bases; nucleotides not matched to a gene: 7. Germline CDR1 SGHRS, CDR2 YFSETQ. The CDR3 DNA is TGCGCCAGCAGCGGGAGGCGGACTAGCTCCTACGAGCAGTACTTC. Its protein is CASSGRRTSSYEQYF.